This paragraph covers one T cell receptor beta chain sequence. Its matching antigen is unknown. This specimen belongs to a study of cytomegalovirus exposure and HLA in healthy donors. The PCR had 60 Vbeta and 13 Jbeta primers. The repertoire was sequenced with immunoSEQ multiplex PCR; TCRdb's copy has only in-frame clones and lacks some. The sample lists roughly 130,000 clones; 80% to 85% were seen once. The study's findings and limits: Relative to the approximately 670-donor mean, N-insertions were reportedly fewer in an Asian-associated ancestry cluster in a later analysis.

The receptor comes from a young man in good health and CMV-seronegative. Sequencing used PBMCs.

Written as DNA, the CDR3 is TGTGCCAGCAGTGAATTAGGGGGAGACACTGAAGCTTTCTTT. Amino acid sequence: CASSELGGDTEAFF. J is TRBJ1-1 and V is TRBV2; a weak D match, TRBD1 (6 bases). The V gene's germline CDR1 is SNHLY and CDR2 FYNNEI. V shed 2 bases and J shed 3 bases, with 10 bases lying between them. This CDR3 has 14 amino acids.